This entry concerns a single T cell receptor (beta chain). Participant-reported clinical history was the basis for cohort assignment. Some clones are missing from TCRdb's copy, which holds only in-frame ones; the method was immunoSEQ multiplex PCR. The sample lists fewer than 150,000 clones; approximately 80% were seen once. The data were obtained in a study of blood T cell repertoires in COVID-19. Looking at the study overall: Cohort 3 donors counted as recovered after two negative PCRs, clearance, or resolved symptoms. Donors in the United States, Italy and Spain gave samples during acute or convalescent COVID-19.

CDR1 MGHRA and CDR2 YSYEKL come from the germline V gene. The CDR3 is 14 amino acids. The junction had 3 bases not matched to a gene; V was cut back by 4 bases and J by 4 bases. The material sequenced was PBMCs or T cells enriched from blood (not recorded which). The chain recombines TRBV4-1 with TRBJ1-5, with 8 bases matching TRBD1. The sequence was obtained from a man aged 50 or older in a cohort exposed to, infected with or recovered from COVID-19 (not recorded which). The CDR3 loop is CASSPRQGNQPQHF. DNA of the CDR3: TGCGCCAGCAGCCCAAGACAGGGGAATCAGCCCCAGCATTTT.